A single sample gave rise to the 17 T cell receptor beta chains below, sequenced in a study of OX40 agonist ivuxolimab in advanced cancers. Data came from immunoSEQ multiplex PCR; TCRdb stores just in-frame clones and leaves some out. This sample yields under 95,000 clones, of which 75% to 90% are seen a single time; approximately 1.3% belongs to the top ten. Sequenced here: CD4+ or CD8+ T cells sorted from blood, sampled in a trial of the OX40 agonist ivuxolimab. The receptors come from an adult with an advanced solid tumor such as melanoma, head and neck, liver or kidney cancer.

The chain is built from TRBV7-9 and TRBJ2-5; D may correspond to TRBD1 or TRBD2 (5 bases each). V lost 3 bases, J lost 1 base, and 9 bases lay in between. The germline CDR1 and CDR2 sequences are SEHNR and FQNEAQ (reference sequence). CDR3 size: 14 residues. The CDR3: CASSLGRTQETQYF. The CDR3 nucleotides are TGTGCCAGCAGCTTGGGACGGACCCAAGAGACCCAGTACTTC.

This chain links TRBV7-6 with TRBJ1-5; D is uncertain. The CDR3 is 13 residues long. Germline assignment: CDR1 SGHVS and CDR2 FNYEAQ. Trimming removed 1 base from V and 5 bases from J, with 6 bases in between. CDR3 residues: CASSLGTHQPQHF. The CDR3 nucleotides are TGTGCCAGCAGCTTAGGGACCCATCAGCCCCAGCATTTT.

The V call is TRBV6-4, the J call TRBJ1-5; 8 bases fit TRBD1. This CDR3 region has 17 residues. The V segment lost 8 bases and the J segment 1 base; nucleotides outside the gene matches: 13. The germline gives CDR1 MRHNA, CDR2 SNTAGT. The CDR3 here is CASRRHRQGFSNQPQHF. The DNA for the CDR3 is TGTGCCAGCCGAAGACACAGACAGGGGTTCAGCAATCAGCCCCAGCATTTT.

The genes are TRBV19 and TRBJ1-5, with D perhaps matching TRBD1 (5 bases). Trimming removed 4 bases at V and 4 bases at J, with 14 bases between. The CDR3 has 15 amino acids. The germline V gene encodes CDR1 LNHDA and CDR2 SQIVND (reference sequence). CDR3 DNA: TGTGCCAGTAGTAACGGGGCAGAAGGAAATCAGCCCCAGCATTTT. Encoded protein: CASSNGAEGNQPQHF.

The V call is TRBV7-6, the J call TRBJ1-2; 9 bases fit TRBD1. Losses at the gene ends were 3 bases for V and 4 bases for J; bases not matched to a gene: 3. The CDR3 sequence is 14 residues long. Germline CDR1 reads SGHVS; CDR2 reads FNYEAQ. Here the CDR3 reads CASSLGQGRYGYTF. The CDR3 DNA reads as TGTGCCAGCAGCTTGGGACAGGGTCGCTATGGCTACACCTTC.

This clone was counted only a few times. The rearrangement joins TRBV5-1 to TRBJ2-7, with TRBD1 matching 9 bases. The ends lost 0 bases at V and 2 bases at J; junction bases unmatched: 0. Germline CDR1 and CDR2: SGHRS and YFSETQ. The CDR3 is made up of 14 amino acids. The CDR3 sequence: CASSLGQGAYEQYF. In DNA form, the CDR3 reads TGCGCCAGCAGCTTGGGACAGGGGGCCTACGAGCAGTACTTC.

J is TRBJ2-5 and V is TRBV6-1; D possibly corresponds to TRBD2 (5 bases). Per germline, CDR1 MNHNS and CDR2 SASEGT. The CDR3 is made up of 14 amino acids. Trimming pared 5 bases from V and 5 bases from J, leaving 15 bases between. The CDR3 nucleotides are TGTGCCAGCAGTCCTGAGGGCCTGGGTGAGACCCAGTACTTC. As protein: CASSPEGLGETQYF.

This clone occurred a few times. The chain carries TRBV5-1 and TRBJ2-3; perhaps TRBD1 as D (5 bases). The germline CDR1 and CDR2 sequences are SGHRS and YFSETQ. The length of the CDR3 is 14 residues. The ends were cut back, 4 bases at V and 2 bases at J, with 11 bases in the middle. The CDR3 region has the DNA TGCGCCAGCAGCCCAGGGATCGCCACAGATACGCAGTATTTT. It encodes CASSPGIATDTQYF. Full variable domain (remainder filled in from reference TRBV5-1 and TRBJ2-3): KAGVTQTPRYLIKTRGQQVTLSCSPISGHRSVSWYQQTPGQGLQFLFEYFSETQRNKGNFPGRFSGRQFSNSRSEMNVSTLELGDSALYLCASSPGIATDTQYFGPGTRLTVL.

The genes are TRBV18 and TRBJ2-7, with D perhaps TRBD1 (6 bases). Germline V CDR1 and CDR2: KGHSH, LQKENI. The CDR3 is made up of 14 amino acids. V gave up 5 bases and J gave up 6 bases, with 17 bases separating them. DNA of the CDR3: TGTGCCAGCTCAGCTGCAGGGGTGAGGGCCGAGCAGTACTTC. Amino acid sequence: CASSAAGVRAEQYF.

This chain connects TRBV15 to TRBJ1-1, with no clear D. The CDR3 extends over 14 amino acids. Per germline, CDR1 LNHNV and CDR2 YYDKDF (reference sequence). The V end lost 1 base, the J end lost 1 base, and 7 bases lay between the germline ends. CDR3 DNA: TGTGCCACCAGCAGAGGGACGGGGAACACTGAAGCTTTCTTT. It is translated as CATSRGTGNTEAFF.

The rearrangement joins TRBV6-6 to TRBJ2-6, with D possibly matching TRBD1 (5 bases). This CDR3 region has 15 residues. The V and J ends lost 2 bases and 2 bases respectively, with 7 bases between them. In germline, CDR1 is MNHNY, CDR2 SVGAGI (reference sequence). CDR3 DNA sequence: TGTGCCAGCAGTTACATAGGGGCTGGGGCCAACGTCCTGACTTTC. Protein: CASSYIGAGANVLTF.

V and J are TRBV5-1 and TRBJ1-2; weak D call: TRBD1 (5 bases). CDR3 length: 15 residues. The germline CDR1 and CDR2 sequences are SGHRS and YFSETQ. V was cut by 4 bases and J by 8 bases, with 21 bases left in between. In nucleotides, the CDR3 is TGCGCCAGCAGCCCCAGGGACCTCGGCGATAGAGGCTACACCTTC. Encoded protein: CASSPRDLGDRGYTF.

This clone was observed a single time. V usage is TRBV6-1 and J usage is TRBJ1-3; no definite D call. CDR1 and CDR2 from the germline V gene are MNHNS and SASEGT. CDR3 length equals 13 residues. The V gene lost 8 bases and the J gene lost 4 bases, with 12 bases spanning the gap. In nucleotides, the CDR3 is TGTGCCAGCGGCGGGCGGAGAGGAAACACCATATATTTT. Protein: CASGGRRGNTIYF.

This chain connects TRBV7-8 to TRBJ1-4; 10 bases line up with TRBD1. CDR3 length: 15 amino acids. The germline CDR1 and CDR2 sequences are SGHVS and FQNEAQ. Germline trimming cut 5 bases from V and 8 bases from J; bases unmatched to any gene: 8. In DNA form, the CDR3 reads TGTGCCAGCAGCCAGAGGGACAGGGGTTTGGAAAAACTGTTTTTT. Encoded protein: CASSQRDRGLEKLFF.

The chain links TRBV5-1 to TRBJ1-5; D uncertain. V was trimmed by 5 bases and J by 0 bases, leaving 6 bases between them. This CDR3 spans 13 amino acids. Germline CDR1 is SGHRS and CDR2 is YFSETQ. The CDR3 DNA reads TGCGCCAGCAGAAGGGATAGCAATCAGCCCCAGCATTTT. It is translated as CASRRDSNQPQHF.

The chain links TRBV18 to TRBJ2-2; 7 bases agree with TRBD2. The CDR3 contains 15 residues. Germline lookup yields CDR1 KGHSH and CDR2 LQKENI. J gave up 4 bases and V 1 base, and 3 bases lay outside the gene matches. CDR3 sequence reads: CASSPQLATTGELFF. The CDR3 nucleotides are TGTGCCAGCTCACCACAACTAGCGACCACCGGGGAGCTGTTTTTT.

This chain joins TRBV6-5 and TRBJ2-5; D not certain. This CDR3 is built from 16 residues. Per germline, CDR1 MNHEY and CDR2 SVGAGI. V was clipped by 0 bases and J by 2 bases, with 13 bases between them. The CDR3 DNA sequence: TGTGCCAGCAGTTACTCGTATTCCCAGATGCAAGAGACCCAGTACTTC. The encoded protein is CASSYSYSQMQETQYF.